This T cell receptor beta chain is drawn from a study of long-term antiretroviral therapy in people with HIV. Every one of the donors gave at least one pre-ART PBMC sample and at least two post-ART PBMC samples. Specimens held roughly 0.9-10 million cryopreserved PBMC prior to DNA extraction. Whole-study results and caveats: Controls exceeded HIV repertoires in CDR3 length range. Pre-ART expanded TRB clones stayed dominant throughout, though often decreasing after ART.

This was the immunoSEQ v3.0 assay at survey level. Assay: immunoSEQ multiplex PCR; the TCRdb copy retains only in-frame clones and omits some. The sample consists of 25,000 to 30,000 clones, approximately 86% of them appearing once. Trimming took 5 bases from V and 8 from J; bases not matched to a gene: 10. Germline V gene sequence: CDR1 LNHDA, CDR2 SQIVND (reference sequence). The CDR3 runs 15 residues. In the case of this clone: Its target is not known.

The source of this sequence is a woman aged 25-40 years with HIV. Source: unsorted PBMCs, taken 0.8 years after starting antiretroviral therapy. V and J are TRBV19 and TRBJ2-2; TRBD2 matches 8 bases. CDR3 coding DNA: TGTGCCAGTAGTCCGCCCGGGACTAGTATAGGGGAGCTGTTTTTT. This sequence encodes CASSPPGTSIGELFF.